The text below deals with one TCR beta chain. Documented time point: after trial treatment. Treatment described: LDRT plus nivolumab, ipilimumab, low-dose cyclophosphamide and aspirin (RACIN trial). V lost 6 bases and J lost 2, with 14 bases in between. The CDR3 is 14 amino acids. This sample is drawn from a study of low-dose radiotherapy and immunotherapy resistance in tumors. The wider study: Cyclophosphamide was given intravenously at 200 mg/m2 every two weeks, and each dose came one day before radiation and immunotherapy. Once cycle 1 day 1 began, patients took oral aspirin 300 mg daily for four cycles.

Gene-specific TRAV and TRBV primers were used for first-strand cDNA, covering alpha and beta chains. For amplifying TCRs, the PCR ran for about 20 cycles with Phusion, which was used together with a constant-region primer and the adapter on the V primers. Through in vitro transcription, the mRNA that had been isolated was amplified. TCRdb reprocessed the reads with MiXCR, giving one entry per CDR3 protein. Among under 110,000 distinct CDR3 sequences listed, roughly 20% were seen once. The genes are TRBV12-3 or TRBV12-4 and TRBJ2-7, with a weak D call TRBD2 (6 bases). The source of this sequence is a male donor with prostate cancer. Material: PBMCs, obtained after low-dose radiotherapy plus immunotherapy. The CDR3 here is CASSIGGHTYEQYF. CDR3 in DNA: TGTGCCAGCAGCATCGGGGGTCACACCTACGAGCAGTACTTC.